This T cell receptor (beta chain) was documented in a study of immune reconstitution after stem cell transplant in scleroderma (TCRdb year 2017). Judged by its sample share, this clonotype qualifies as medium-sized (0.01 to 0.1%). It lacks a known antigen. One base away there is no much larger clone; base qualities are not given. Libraries were prepared through RT-PCR. The instrument given in TCRdb is Illumina MiSeq. Clones were called with MiXCR by TCRdb after fastp trimmed the public reads at Q25, and only in-frame beta chains were retained. Every distinct CDR3 protein forms one entry, paired with its most common genes and DNA. Present in this sample are about 2,900 distinct CDR3 sequences, over 8% of which were seen just once. Approximately 10% of the sample lies in the top ten. The V and J ends are trimmed by 5 bases and 5 bases, leaving 10 bases between them. From cysteine to phenylalanine, the CDR3 is 11 amino acids long. Left in the record is the CDR3 DNA by itself, 33 bases read in frame from the first base. Taken from the germline V gene (reference sequence), the CDR1 and CDR2 loops are DFQATT and SNEGSKA.

The sample was collected before or after autologous hematopoietic stem cell transplantation (not recorded which). The rearranged segments are TRBV20-1 and TRBJ2-7; the D region possibly corresponds to TRBD2 (6 bases align). The clonotype was recovered from a female donor with systemic sclerosis. The CDR3: CSAPRGHEQYF. The DNA sequence reads TGCAGTGCTCCGCGGGGCCACGAGCAGTACTTC.